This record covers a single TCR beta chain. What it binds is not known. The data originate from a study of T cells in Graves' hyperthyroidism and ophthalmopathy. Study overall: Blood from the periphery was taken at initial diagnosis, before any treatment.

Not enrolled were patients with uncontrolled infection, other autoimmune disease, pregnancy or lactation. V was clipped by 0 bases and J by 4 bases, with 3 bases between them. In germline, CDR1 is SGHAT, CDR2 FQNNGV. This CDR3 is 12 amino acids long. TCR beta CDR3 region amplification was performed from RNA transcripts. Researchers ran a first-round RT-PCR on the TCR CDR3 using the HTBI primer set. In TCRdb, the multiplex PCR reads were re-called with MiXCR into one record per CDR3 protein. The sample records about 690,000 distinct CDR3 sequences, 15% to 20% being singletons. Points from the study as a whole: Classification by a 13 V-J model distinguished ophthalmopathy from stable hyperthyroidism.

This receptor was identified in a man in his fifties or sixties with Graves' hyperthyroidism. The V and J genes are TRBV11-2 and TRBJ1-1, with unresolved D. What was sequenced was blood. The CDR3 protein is CASSLDSTEAFF. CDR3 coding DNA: TGTGCCAGCAGCTTAGATAGCACTGAAGCTTTCTTT.